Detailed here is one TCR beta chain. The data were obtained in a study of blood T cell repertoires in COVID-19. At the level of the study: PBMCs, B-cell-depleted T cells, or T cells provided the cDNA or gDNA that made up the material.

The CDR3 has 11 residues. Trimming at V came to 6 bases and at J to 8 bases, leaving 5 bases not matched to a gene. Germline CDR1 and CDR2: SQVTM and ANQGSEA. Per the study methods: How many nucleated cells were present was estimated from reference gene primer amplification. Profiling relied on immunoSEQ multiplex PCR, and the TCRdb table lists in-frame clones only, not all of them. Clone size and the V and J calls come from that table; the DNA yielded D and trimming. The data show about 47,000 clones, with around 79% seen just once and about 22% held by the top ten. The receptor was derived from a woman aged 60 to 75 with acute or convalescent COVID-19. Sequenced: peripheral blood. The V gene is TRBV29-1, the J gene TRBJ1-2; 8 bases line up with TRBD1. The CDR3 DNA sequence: TGCAGCGTCGGGACAGGATACGGCTACACCTTC. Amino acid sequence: CSVGTGYGYTF.